This TCR beta chain emerged from a study of T cells in Graves' hyperthyroidism and ophthalmopathy. Study-wide background: It was at initial diagnosis, before any treatment, that peripheral blood was collected.

Newly diagnosed hyperthyroidism, duration under 2 months, in patients aged 18 to 65. Each 10 ml fresh peripheral blood draw supplied the PBMCs. Regions amplified from RNA transcripts were the TCR beta CDR3 regions. The HTBI set primed first-round TCR CDR3 RT-PCR. Each CDR3 protein is one row after TCRdb ran MiXCR on the multiplex PCR reads. The top ten clones hold roughly 14% of a sample with approximately 430,000 distinct CDR3 sequences, 15% to 19% of them seen once. This receptor was taken from a woman between 18 and 30 years old with Graves' hyperthyroidism. The sample was blood.

The chain's CDR3 is CASSDAPGTGNTEAFF. CDR3 nucleotide sequence: TGTGCCAGCAGTGATGCGCCCGGGACAGGAAACACTGAAGCTTTCTTT. This chain uses TRBV2 with TRBJ1-1, with 8 bases aligning to TRBD1. This CDR3 spans 16 amino acids. From germline, CDR1 is SNHLY and CDR2 FYNNEI. The junction had 8 bases not matched to a gene; V was cut back by 3 bases and J by 2 bases.